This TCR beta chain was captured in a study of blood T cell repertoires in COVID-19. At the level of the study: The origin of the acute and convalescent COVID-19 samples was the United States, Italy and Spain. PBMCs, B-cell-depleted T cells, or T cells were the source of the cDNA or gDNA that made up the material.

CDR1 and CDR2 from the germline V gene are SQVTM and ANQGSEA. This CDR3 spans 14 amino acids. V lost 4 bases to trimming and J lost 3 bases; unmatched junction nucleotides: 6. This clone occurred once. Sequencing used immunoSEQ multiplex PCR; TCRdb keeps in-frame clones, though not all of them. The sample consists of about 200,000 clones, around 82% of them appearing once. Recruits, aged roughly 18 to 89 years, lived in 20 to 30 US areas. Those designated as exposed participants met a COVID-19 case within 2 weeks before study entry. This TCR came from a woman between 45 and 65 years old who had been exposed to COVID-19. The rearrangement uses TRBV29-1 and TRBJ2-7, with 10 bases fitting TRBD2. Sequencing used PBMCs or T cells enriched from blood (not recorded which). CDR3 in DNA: TGCAGCGTTGGTTGGCTAGCGGGGGACTACGAGCAGTACTTC. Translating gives CSVGWLAGDYEQYF.